Listed below are T cell receptor beta chains from one sample, sequenced in a study of shared clonotypes between healthy human individuals. Here immunoSEQ multiplex PCR was the method, and the copy in TCRdb shows in-frame clones only, minus some. Of about 2 million clones detected, 85% to 95% appear once; the ten largest clones hold more than 0.95%. Sequencing was performed on naive CD8+ T cells sorted from blood. These receptors originate from a man aged 18 to 29 in good health. Both conserved end residues are part of each CDR3. A D gene is named only where the DNA matches it firmly. Rows give clone size only sometimes, using once, few, many, or a class for an expanded clone.

TRBJ1-1 TRBV27 . . CASGTYRVNTEAFF TGTGCCAGCGGGACTTACAGAGTGAACACTGAAGCTTTCTTT
TRBJ2-3 TRBV11-2 . . CASSEARSDTQYF TGTGCCAGCAGCGAGGCCAGATCAGATACGCAGTATTTT
TRBJ2-7 TRBV7-9 . . CASSSPGKEDEQYF TGTGCCAGCAGCTCACCGGGCAAAGAAGACGAGCAGTACTTC
TRBJ1-2 TRBV27 . once CASRVGPLYGYTF TGTGCCAGCAGGGTGGGTCCATTATATGGCTACACCTTC
TRBJ2-2 TRBV7-9 . . CASSLVGPVTGELFF TGTGCCAGCAGCTTAGTGGGGCCTGTCACCGGGGAGCTGTTTTTT
TRBJ1-1 TRBV4-1 . . CASSQGPGFMAFF TGCGCCAGCAGCCAAGGTCCCGGGTTTATGGCTTTCTTT
TRBJ2-7 TRBV4-1 . . CASSRGVSYEQYF TGCGCCAGCAGCCGGGGAGTCTCCTACGAGCAGTACTTC
TRBJ1-2 TRBV5-1 . . CASSPPPDSLSGGYTF TGCGCCAGCAGCCCCCCCCCGGACAGCCTTAGTGGCGGCTACACCTTC
TRBJ2-1 TRBV2 . . CASSDWGSERGEDNEQFF TGTGCCAGCAGTGACTGGGGTAGCGAAAGAGGTGAGGACAATGAGCAGTTCTTC
TRBJ2-2 TRBV2 TRBD2 . CASSEELAGSTGELFF TGTGCCAGCAGTGAAGAACTAGCGGGAAGCACCGGGGAGCTGTTTTTT
TRBJ2-2 TRBV21-1 . . CASSKAVMQELFF TGTGCCAGCAGCAAAGCGGTAATGCAGGAGCTGTTTTTT
TRBJ2-7 TRBV2 TRBD1 . CASTPGQGLYEQYF TGTGCCAGCACTCCGGGACAGGGTCTTTACGAGCAGTACTTC
TRBJ2-1 TRBV5-8 TRBD1 once CASSWTGTYNEQFF TGTGCCAGCAGCTGGACAGGGACCTACAATGAGCAGTTCTTC
TRBJ1-2 TRBV7-9 TRBD1 . CASSLTGANYGYTF TGTGCCAGCAGCCTTACAGGGGCTAACTATGGCTACACCTTC
TRBJ2-3 TRBV4-3 . . CASSRGDTQYF TGCGCCAGCAGCCGTGGGGATACGCAGTATTTT
TRBJ2-7 TRBV21-1 . . CASTLKDPKVHEQYF TGTGCCAGCACCTTAAAGGACCCCAAGGTCCACGAGCAGTACTTC
TRBJ1-1 TRBV6-1 . . CASSEPPTEAFF TGTGCCAGCAGTGAACCCCCCACTGAAGCTTTCTTT
TRBJ2-5 TRBV28 TRBD2 few CASSYLGGSQKTQYF TGTGCCAGCAGTTACTTGGGAGGGAGCCAGAAGACCCAGTACTTC
TRBJ1-1 TRBV7-9 . . CASSPTGTPVPNTEAFF TGTGCCAGCAGCCCAACCGGGACCCCGGTGCCAAACACTGAAGCTTTCTTT
TRBJ1-2 TRBV30 . once CAWEYDSYGYTF TGTGCCTGGGAATATGACAGTTACGGCTACACCTTC
TRBJ2-5 TRBV6-1 . . CASSEVGGGFTSETQYF TGTGCCAGCAGTGAAGTGGGGGGGGGCTTTACAAGCGAGACCCAGTACTTC
TRBJ1-1 TRBV4-1 TRBD1 . CASSPREGARATEAFF TGCGCCAGCAGCCCCCGGGAGGGGGCTCGTGCGACTGAAGCTTTCTTT
TRBJ1-1 TRBV9 . . CASSVGIGIEAFF TGTGCCAGCAGCGTAGGAATAGGTATTGAAGCTTTCTTT
TRBJ2-7 TRBV11-2 . . CASSGWTITHSYEQYF TGTGCCAGCAGCGGTTGGACTATAACGCATTCCTACGAGCAGTACTTC
TRBJ1-5 TRBV6-6 . . CASSYASFSNQPQHF TGTGCCAGCAGTTACGCCAGCTTTAGCAATCAGCCCCAGCATTTT
TRBJ1-3 TRBV7-3 TRBD1 once CASRSQGGDTIYF TGTGCCAGCAGGTCTCAGGGGGGAGACACCATATATTTT
TRBJ1-3 TRBV4-1 . . CASSQGTDGDTIYF TGCGCCAGCAGCCAAGGGACAGACGGGGACACCATATATTTT
TRBJ2-1 TRBV19 TRBD2 . CASSSGVSYNEQFF TGTGCCAGTTCTAGCGGGGTCTCCTACAATGAGCAGTTCTTC
TRBJ2-2 TRBV7-8 TRBD1 . CASSLIDRGNTGELFF TGTGCCAGCAGCTTAATAGACAGGGGTAACACCGGGGAGCTGTTTTTT
TRBJ2-5 TRBV5-8 . . CASSLVGGETQYF TGTGCCAGCAGCTTGGTGGGTGGAGAGACCCAGTACTTC
TRBJ2-1 TRBV25-1 TRBD2 . CASSESLGTSGRVNEQFF TGTGCCAGCAGTGAATCCCTCGGGACTAGCGGGAGGGTAAATGAGCAGTTCTTC
TRBJ2-7 TRBV10-3 . . CAISERQPYEQYF TGTGCCATCAGTGAGAGGCAGCCCTACGAGCAGTACTTC
TRBJ2-6 TRBV7-9 . few CASSLNRALLSGANVLTF TGTGCCAGCAGCCTTAACCGGGCCCTACTCTCGGGGGCCAACGTCCTGACTTTC
TRBJ2-5 TRBV13 TRBD2 once CASSLASGGQETQYF TGTGCCAGCAGCTTGGCTAGCGGCGGCCAAGAGACCCAGTACTTC
TRBJ2-7 TRBV5-1 TRBD2 . CASRRTSGEFYEQYF TGCGCCAGCAGAAGGACTAGCGGGGAATTCTACGAGCAGTACTTC
TRBJ1-2 TRBV11-2 TRBD1 . CASSRDRGDGYTF TGTGCCAGCAGCAGAGACAGGGGTGATGGCTACACCTTC
TRBJ1-2 TRBV4-3 . . CASSRSGPAGINYGYTF TGCGCCAGCAGCCGTTCCGGACCGGCAGGGATAAACTATGGCTACACCTTC
TRBJ2-5 TRBV10-2 TRBD2 once CASSETASGETQYF TGCGCCAGCAGTGAGACGGCTAGCGGGGAGACCCAGTACTTC
TRBJ1-1 TRBV19 . . CASSAQGRPEAFF TGTGCCAGTAGTGCCCAGGGGAGGCCTGAAGCTTTCTTT
TRBJ2-1 TRBV4-1 TRBD1 . CASSQDRGTGIRNEQFF TGCGCCAGCAGCCAAGATCGAGGGACAGGGATTCGGAATGAGCAGTTCTTC
TRBJ2-1 TRBV4-3 . few CASSQDRSSYNEQFF TGCGCCAGCAGCCAAGACCGGAGCTCCTACAATGAGCAGTTCTTC
TRBJ2-5 TRBV15 TRBD1 once CATSRGKTGTQETQYF TGTGCCACCAGCAGAGGCAAGACAGGGACCCAAGAGACCCAGTACTTC
TRBJ2-3 TRBV10-3 . . CAISESAGYDTGPLKGTDTQYF TGTGCCATCAGTGAGTCCGCCGGTTACGATACGGGGCCTCTAAAGGGGACAGATACGCAGTATTTT
TRBJ1-1 TRBV9 TRBD1 . CASSPSRDRGTEAFF TGTGCCAGCAGCCCGAGTAGGGACAGGGGGACTGAAGCTTTCTTT
TRBJ2-3 TRBV6-1 TRBD2 once CASTDGGSSTDTQYF TGTGCCAGTACGGACGGGGGGTCTTCCACAGATACGCAGTATTTT
TRBJ1-1 TRBV11-1 . . CASSSLQGRDTEAFF TGTGCCAGCAGCTCCCTACAGGGCCGGGACACTGAAGCTTTCTTT
TRBJ2-3 TRBV11-2 TRBD2 . CASSLVGPSGGAETDTQYF TGTGCCAGCAGCTTAGTGGGGCCTAGCGGGGGGGCCGAAACAGATACGCAGTATTTT
TRBJ1-5 TRBV6-5 . . CASSYSGGGNQPQHF TGTGCCAGCAGTTACTCCGGGGGGGGGAATCAGCCCCAGCATTTT
TRBJ2-2 TRBV28 . . CASSLFPQFTGELFF TGTGCCAGCAGTTTATTCCCCCAGTTCACCGGGGAGCTGTTTTTT
TRBJ2-7 TRBV4-1 . . CASSQESGGKSYEQYF TGCGCCAGCAGCCAAGAATCGGGGGGCAAGTCCTACGAGCAGTACTTC
TRBJ2-3 TRBV9 . . CASSVDAYVTQYF TGTGCCAGCAGCGTAGACGCTTACGTTACGCAGTATTTT
TRBJ1-1 TRBV7-8 TRBD1 . CASSYPGQGSEERGLNTEAFF TGTGCCAGCAGCTACCCGGGACAGGGGAGTGAGGAACGGGGATTGAACACTGAAGCTTTCTTT
TRBJ2-3 TRBV6-6 . . CASSPESPATDTQYF TGTGCCAGCAGTCCGGAAAGTCCAGCCACAGATACGCAGTATTTT
TRBJ2-1 TRBV15 . . CATGSKNGRSSYNEQFF TGTGCCACCGGAAGCAAAAACGGGAGAAGCTCCTACAATGAGCAGTTCTTC
TRBJ2-1 TRBV7-6 . . CASSEYYNEQFF TGTGCCAGCAGCGAGTATTACAATGAGCAGTTCTTC
TRBJ1-1 TRBV28 . . CASSYGGEAFF TGTGCCAGCAGTTATGGGGGCGAAGCTTTCTTT
TRBJ2-7 TRBV19 TRBD2 . CASSWGLAGSYEQYF TGTGCCAGTAGTTGGGGACTAGCGGGTTCCTACGAGCAGTACTTC